This TCR beta chain is from a study of blood T cell repertoires in COVID-19. Study summary: COVID-19 samples collected from the United States, Italy and Spain covered acute and convalescent phases. The cDNA or gDNA used as material had been derived from T cells, B-cell-depleted T cells, or PBMCs.

Produced via immunoSEQ multiplex PCR; TCRdb's table is partial and in-frame only. The sample records approximately 260,000 clones, 82% being singletons. With 4 bases removed from V and 0 bases from J, the gap between germline ends came to 10 bases. This CDR3 spans 15 amino acids. Germline V gives CDR1 LNHDA, CDR2 SQIVND (reference sequence). The TCR was taken from a woman aged 80 or older with active or convalescent COVID-19. The chain uses TRBV19 and TRBJ1-3, with D tentatively TRBD1 (5 bases). The specimen sequenced was peripheral blood. For the CDR3, the DNA is TGTGCCAGTAGTACCCAGGGAAGCTCTGGAAACACCATATATTTT. Its translation is CASSTQGSSGNTIYF.